A single TCR beta chain is shown here with its context. Antigen: not known. This sample is drawn from a study of T cell responses to AZD1222 COVID-19 vaccine. The V gene lost 9 bases and the J gene lost 1 base, with 11 bases spanning the gap. This CDR3 has 12 amino acids. Germline V gives CDR1 SGHRS, CDR2 YFSETQ. Data came from immunoSEQ multiplex PCR; TCRdb stores just in-frame clones and leaves some out. The sample lists 75,000 to 95,000 clones, approximately 81% occurring once. Study-wide findings and caveats: Donors were chiefly white British, with a greater number of females, and clonal diversity was perhaps underestimated. Sampling that yielded the repertoires occurred only after the peak T cell response.

The TCR comes from an adult in good health. This specimen consisted of peripheral blood, obtained on day 0 of AZD1222 vaccination. V usage is TRBV5-1 and J usage is TRBJ2-7; D is unresolved. The CDR3 nucleotides are TGCGCCACCGGGCGAGATTCCTACGAGCAGTACTTC. Translated, it gives CATGRDSYEQYF.